This TCR beta chain was recovered during a study of blood T cell repertoires in COVID-19. Study as a whole: PBMCs, B-cell-depleted T cells, or T cells provided the cDNA or gDNA that made up the material.

Cohort placement rested on clinical history that participants reported themselves. Method: immunoSEQ multiplex PCR; TCRdb's copy keeps in-frame clones and lacks some. The sample lists approximately 210,000 clones; around 88% were seen once. CDR1 MNHEY and CDR2 SVGAGI come from the germline V gene. The V gene end was trimmed by 8 bases and the J gene end by 2 bases; junction bases not matched to a gene: 7. CDR3 size: 15 residues. Specimen: PBMCs or T cells enriched from blood (not recorded which). V and J are TRBV6-5 and TRBJ1-5; TRBD1 agrees at 9 bases. This TCR came from a woman in her fifties or sixties with acute COVID-19. The CDR3 DNA reads TGTGCCAGCCACAGGGGGCTGTTGGGCAATCAGCCCCAGCATTTT. Its protein product is CASHRGLLGNQPQHF.